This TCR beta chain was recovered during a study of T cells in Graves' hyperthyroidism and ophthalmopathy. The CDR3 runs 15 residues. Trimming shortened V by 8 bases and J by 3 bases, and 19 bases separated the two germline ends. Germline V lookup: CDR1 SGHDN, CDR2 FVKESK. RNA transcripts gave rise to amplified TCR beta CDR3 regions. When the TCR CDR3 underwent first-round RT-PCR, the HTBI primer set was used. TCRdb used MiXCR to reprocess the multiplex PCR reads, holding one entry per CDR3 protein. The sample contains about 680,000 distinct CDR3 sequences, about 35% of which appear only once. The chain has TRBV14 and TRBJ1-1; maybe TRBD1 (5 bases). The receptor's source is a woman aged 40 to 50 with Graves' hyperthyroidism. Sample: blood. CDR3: CASSPNVGRDTEAFF. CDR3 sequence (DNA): TGTGCCAGCTCACCGAATGTCGGCAGGGACACTGAAGCTTTCTTT. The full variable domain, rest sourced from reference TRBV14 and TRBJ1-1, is EAGVTQFPSHSVIEKGQTVTLRCDPISGHDNLYWYRRVMGKEIKFLLHFVKESKQDESGMPNNRFLAERTGGTYSTLKVQPAELEDSGVYFCASSPNVGRDTEAFFGQGTRLTVV.